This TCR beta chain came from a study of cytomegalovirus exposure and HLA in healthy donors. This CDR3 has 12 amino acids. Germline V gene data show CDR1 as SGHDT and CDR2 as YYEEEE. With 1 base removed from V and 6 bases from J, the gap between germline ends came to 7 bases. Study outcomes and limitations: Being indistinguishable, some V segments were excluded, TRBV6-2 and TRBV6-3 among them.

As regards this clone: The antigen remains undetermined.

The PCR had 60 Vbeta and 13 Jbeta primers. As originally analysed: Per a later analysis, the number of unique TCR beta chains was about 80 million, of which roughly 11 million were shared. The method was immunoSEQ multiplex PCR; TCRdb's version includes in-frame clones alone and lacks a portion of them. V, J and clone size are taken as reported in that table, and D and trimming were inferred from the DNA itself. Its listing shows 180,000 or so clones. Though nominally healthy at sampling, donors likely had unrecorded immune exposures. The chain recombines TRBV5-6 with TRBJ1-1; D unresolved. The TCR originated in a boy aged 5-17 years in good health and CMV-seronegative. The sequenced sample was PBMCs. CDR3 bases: TGTGCCAGCAGCTTGAGATCGGCTGAAGCTTTCTTT. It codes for CASSLRSAEAFF.